This T cell receptor beta chain was profiled in a study of vaccination and CD4 T cells after COVID-19. Study in general: Overlapping SARS-CoV-2, HCoV-NL63, HCoV-OC43 and HCoV-229E spike peptides stimulated the cells. Broader study findings: Post-vaccination, and not before, a median roughly 86% of reactive clones appeared in convalescent patients.

Sequence data for DNA of cultured CD4+ T cells were generated by the Oncomine TCR Beta short-read assay. TCRdb reprocessed the PCR reads via MiXCR and lists one record per CDR3 protein. The table has about 21,000 distinct CDR3 sequences, just over 60% seen once. The CDR3 consists of 17 residues. From germline, CDR1 is SEHNR and CDR2 FQNEAQ (reference sequence). Trimming at V came to 6 bases and at J to 5 bases, leaving 17 bases not matched to a gene. With regard to this clonotype: Its antigen is currently unknown.

Treatment: roughly ten-day PBMC culture with coronavirus spike peptide pools or control peptides (ViraFEST assay). This clonotype was sampled from a human donor who had recovered from COVID-19. The sample comprised CD4+ T cells from blood, cultured in vitro. The chain links TRBV7-9 to TRBJ2-5; TRBD2 matches 8 bases. CDR3 sequence reads: CASRYGSGTRVGETQYF. The CDR3 nucleotides read TGTGCCAGCAGATACGGCTCCGGGACTAGGGTCGGGGAGACCCAGTACTTC. Complete variable domain (other parts from reference TRBV7-9 and TRBJ2-5): DTGVSQNPRHKITKRGQNVTFRCDPISEHNRLYWYRQTLGQGPEFLTYFQNEAQLEKSRLLSDRFSAERPKGSFSTLEIQRTEQGDSAMYLCASRYGSGTRVGETQYFGPGTRLLVL.